The subject of this entry is one TCR beta chain. What it recognizes is unknown. Sorted-subset replicate PCR reactions were performed with about 210 ng DNA, corresponding to about 30,000 T cell genomes. The method was immunoSEQ multiplex PCR; TCRdb's version includes in-frame clones alone and lacks a portion of them. The table records about 510,000 clones, approximately 95% of them present only once. The CDR3 contains 13 residues. The germline V and J ends were trimmed by 7 bases and 10 bases, with 17 bases remaining between them. Germline V lookup: CDR1 SNHLY, CDR2 FYNNEI. These data belong to a study of shared clonotypes between healthy human individuals. The study's findings and limits: The generation probabilities recorded for non-shared clonotypes fell below those of clonotypes shared by all four donors.

Sequencing used naive CD4+ T cells sorted from blood. The subset denotes: CD45RA+ positively selected. V gene TRBV2 combines with J gene TRBJ2-1; D ambiguous. The TCR originated in a woman aged 30 to 39 in good health. The CDR3 sequence: CASIEGIATEQFF. The CDR3 DNA sequence: TGTGCCAGCATCGAAGGTATAGCTACAGAGCAGTTCTTC.